The entry that follows covers one T cell receptor (beta chain) sequence. The sample comes from a study of blood T cell repertoires in COVID-19. As for the study in general: Specimens from acute and convalescent COVID-19 originated in the United States, Italy and Spain. PBMCs, B-cell-depleted T cells, or T cells were the source of the cDNA or gDNA that made up the material.

Methods used by the authors: Cell counts per sample came from amplifying reference gene primers. Sequencing was performed with immunoSEQ multiplex PCR; in TCRdb, only in-frame clones are kept and a portion is missing. V, J and clone size were drawn from that table, and D and trimming were deduced from the DNA. The table lists 180,000 or so clones, 78% of them singletons. The length of the CDR3 is 15 residues. Germline loops: CDR1 MNHEY, CDR2 SVGAGI. The junction had 6 bases not matched to a gene; V was cut back by 1 base and J by 6 bases. The sample comprised peripheral blood. This sequence originates from a woman aged 80 or older with active or convalescent COVID-19. V gene TRBV6-5 combines with J gene TRBJ2-3, with 8 bases fitting TRBD1. CDR3 sequence reads: CASSYLTGVSDTQYF. The CDR3 region has the DNA TGTGCCAGCAGTTACTTGACAGGGGTTTCGGATACGCAGTATTTT.